This T cell receptor beta chain was documented in a study of cytomegalovirus exposure and HLA in healthy donors. Study-wide results and limits: Most of the TCR beta V segments (in an earlier analysis) were productive either about 90% or about 30% of the time. Rarity marked most TCR sequences, yet some public TCRs occurred in many donors.

This clone was detected only a few times. Its matching antigen is unknown. The CDR3 sequence is 13 residues long. The V and J ends lost 3 bases and 6 bases, in that order; junction bases with no gene match: 1. Germline V gives CDR1 SGHTA, CDR2 FQGNSA. The PCR contained 60 Vbeta and 13 Jbeta primers. Generated by immunoSEQ multiplex PCR, the TCRdb table keeps only in-frame clones and is missing some. The sample has over 150,000 clones, around 80% seen once; the top ten hold around 3.4%. This TCR was sampled from a woman aged 55-69 years in good health and CMV-seropositive. The chain carries TRBV7-2 and TRBJ2-3; 9 bases are shared with TRBD1. Sequences were obtained from PBMCs. The chain's CDR3 is CASSFGTGDTQYF. The DNA of the CDR3 is TGTGCCAGCAGCTTCGGGACAGGGGATACGCAGTATTTT.